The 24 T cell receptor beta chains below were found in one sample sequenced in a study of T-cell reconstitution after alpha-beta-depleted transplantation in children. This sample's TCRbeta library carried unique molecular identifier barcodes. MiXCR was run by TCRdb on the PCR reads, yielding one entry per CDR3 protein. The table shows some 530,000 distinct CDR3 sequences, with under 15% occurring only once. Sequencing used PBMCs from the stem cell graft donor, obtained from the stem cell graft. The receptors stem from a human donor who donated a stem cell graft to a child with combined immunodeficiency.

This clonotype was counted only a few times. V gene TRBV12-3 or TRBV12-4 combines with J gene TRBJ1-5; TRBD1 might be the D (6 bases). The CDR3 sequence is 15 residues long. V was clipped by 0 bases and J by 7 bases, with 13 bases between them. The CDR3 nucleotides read TGTGCCAGCAGTTTAGCGCTCGGGGGCGGACAGCCCCAGCATTTT. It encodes CASSLALGGGQPQHF.

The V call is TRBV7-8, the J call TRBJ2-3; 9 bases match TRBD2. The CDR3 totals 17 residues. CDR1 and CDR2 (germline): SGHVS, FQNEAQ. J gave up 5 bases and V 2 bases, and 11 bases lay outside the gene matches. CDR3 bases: TGTGCCAGCAGCTTATCCCGCTTCAGTAGCGGGAGAGATACGCAGTATTTT. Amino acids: CASSLSRFSSGRDTQYF.

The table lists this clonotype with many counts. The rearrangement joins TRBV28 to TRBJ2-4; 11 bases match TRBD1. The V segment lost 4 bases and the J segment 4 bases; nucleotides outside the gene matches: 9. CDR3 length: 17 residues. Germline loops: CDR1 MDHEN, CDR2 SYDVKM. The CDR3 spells CASSSPWTGGQKNIQYF. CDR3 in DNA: TGTGCCAGCAGTTCCCCCTGGACAGGGGGCCAAAAAAACATTCAGTACTTC.

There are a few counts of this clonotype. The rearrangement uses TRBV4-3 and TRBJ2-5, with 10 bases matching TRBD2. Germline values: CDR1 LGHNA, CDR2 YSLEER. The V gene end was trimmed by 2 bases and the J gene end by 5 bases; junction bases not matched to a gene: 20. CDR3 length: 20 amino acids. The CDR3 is CASSQRESGLATRGWETQYF. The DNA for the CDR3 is TGCGCCAGCAGCCAAAGGGAATCGGGACTAGCGACAAGGGGATGGGAGACCCAGTACTTC.

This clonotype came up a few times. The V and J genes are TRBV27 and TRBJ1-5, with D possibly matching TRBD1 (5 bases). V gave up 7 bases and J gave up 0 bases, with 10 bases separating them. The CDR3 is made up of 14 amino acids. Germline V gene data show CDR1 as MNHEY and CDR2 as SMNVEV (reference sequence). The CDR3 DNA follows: TGTGCCAGCAATCTGGGGGTTAGCAATCAGCCCCAGCATTTT. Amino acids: CASNLGVSNQPQHF.

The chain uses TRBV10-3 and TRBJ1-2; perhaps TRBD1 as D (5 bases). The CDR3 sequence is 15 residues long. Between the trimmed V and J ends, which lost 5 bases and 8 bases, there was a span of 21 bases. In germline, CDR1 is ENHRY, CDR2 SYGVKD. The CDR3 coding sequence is TGTGCCATCAGTCCATCCCTGGAGGGGTTGGGCGGCTACACCTTC. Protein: CAISPSLEGLGGYTF.

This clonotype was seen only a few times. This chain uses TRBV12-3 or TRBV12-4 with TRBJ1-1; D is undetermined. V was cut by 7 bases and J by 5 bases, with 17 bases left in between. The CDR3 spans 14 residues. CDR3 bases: TGTGCCAGCACCATCAAGATAAGAGGGACTGAAGCTTTCTTT. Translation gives CASTIKIRGTEAFF.

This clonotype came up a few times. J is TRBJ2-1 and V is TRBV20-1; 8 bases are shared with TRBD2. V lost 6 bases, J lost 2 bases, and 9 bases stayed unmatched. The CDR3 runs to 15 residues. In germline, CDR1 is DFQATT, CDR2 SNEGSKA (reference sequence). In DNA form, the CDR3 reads TGCAGTGCCCAGACGGGGCGGGGGGCCTACAATGAGCAGTTCTTC. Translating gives CSAQTGRGAYNEQFF.

The CDR3 sequence is CASSWTSGVRLGGTQYF. Written as DNA, the CDR3 is TGTGCCAGCAGCTGGACTAGCGGGGTCCGCCTAGGTGGGACCCAGTACTTC. V usage is TRBV7-2 and J usage is TRBJ2-5; TRBD2 agrees at 12 bases. CDR1 is SGHTA and CDR2 is FQGNSA in the germline V gene. The CDR3 length is 17 residues. The V and J ends lost 4 bases and 7 bases, in that order; junction bases with no gene match: 13.

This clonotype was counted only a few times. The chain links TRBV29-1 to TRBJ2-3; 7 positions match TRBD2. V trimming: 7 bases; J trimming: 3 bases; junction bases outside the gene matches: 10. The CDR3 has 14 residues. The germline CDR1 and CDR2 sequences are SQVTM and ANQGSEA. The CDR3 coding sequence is TGCAGCGACTTGGCGGGGGTGGCGACAGATACGCAGTATTTT. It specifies CSDLAGVATDTQYF.

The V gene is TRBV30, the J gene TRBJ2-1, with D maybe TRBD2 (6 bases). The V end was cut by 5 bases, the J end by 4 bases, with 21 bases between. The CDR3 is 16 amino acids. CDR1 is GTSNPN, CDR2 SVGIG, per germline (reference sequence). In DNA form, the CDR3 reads TGTGCCTGGTCCCGCAGAGCCCCGAGCGGGTACAATGAGCAGTTCTTC. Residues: CAWSRRAPSGYNEQFF.

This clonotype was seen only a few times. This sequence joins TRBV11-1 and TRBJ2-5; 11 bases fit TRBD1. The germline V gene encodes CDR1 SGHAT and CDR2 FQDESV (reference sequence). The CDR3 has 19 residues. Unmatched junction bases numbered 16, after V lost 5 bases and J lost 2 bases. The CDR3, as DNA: TGTGCCAGCAGCCGGACAGGGGGCCGGCGGGGAATCTTTCAAGAGACCCAGTACTTC. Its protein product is CASSRTGGRRGIFQETQYF.

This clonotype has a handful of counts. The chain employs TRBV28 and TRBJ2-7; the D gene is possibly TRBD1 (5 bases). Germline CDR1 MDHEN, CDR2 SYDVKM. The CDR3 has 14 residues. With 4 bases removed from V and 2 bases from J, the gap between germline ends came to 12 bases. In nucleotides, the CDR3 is TGTGCCAGCAGTTCCTCTGACAGCGCCTACGAGCAGTACTTC. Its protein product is CASSSSDSAYEQYF.

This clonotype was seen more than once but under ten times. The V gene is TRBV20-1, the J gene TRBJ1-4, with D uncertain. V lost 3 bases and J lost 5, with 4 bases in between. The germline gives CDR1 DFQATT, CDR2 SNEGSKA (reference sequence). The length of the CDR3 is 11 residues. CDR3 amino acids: CSARTNEKLFF. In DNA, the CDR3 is TGCAGTGCTAGGACGAATGAAAAACTGTTTTTT.

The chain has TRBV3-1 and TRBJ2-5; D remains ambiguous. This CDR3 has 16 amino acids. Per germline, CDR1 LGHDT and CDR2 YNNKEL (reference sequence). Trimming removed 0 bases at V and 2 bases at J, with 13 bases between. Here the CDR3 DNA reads TGTGCCAGCAGCCAAGATGGGCCGGTGCGTCAAGAGACCCAGTACTTC. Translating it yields CASSQDGPVRQETQYF.

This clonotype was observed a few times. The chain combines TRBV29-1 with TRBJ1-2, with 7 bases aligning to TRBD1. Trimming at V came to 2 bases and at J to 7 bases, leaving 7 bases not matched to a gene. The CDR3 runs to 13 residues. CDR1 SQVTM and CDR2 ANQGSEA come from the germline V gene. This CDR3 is CSVEIGTAVGYTF. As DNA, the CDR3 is TGCAGCGTTGAAATTGGGACAGCGGTTGGCTACACCTTC.

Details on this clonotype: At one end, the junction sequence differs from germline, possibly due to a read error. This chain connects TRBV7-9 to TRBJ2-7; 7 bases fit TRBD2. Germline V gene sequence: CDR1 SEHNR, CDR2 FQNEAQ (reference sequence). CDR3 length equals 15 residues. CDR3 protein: CASSLGQGGIHELYF. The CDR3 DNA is TGTGCCAGCAGCTTGGGCCAGGGAGGGATCCACGAGCTGTACTTC.

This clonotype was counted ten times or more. DNA for the CDR3: TGTGCCAGCAGGGGGGATACGCAGTATTTT. It yields the protein CASRGDTQYF. The rearrangement links TRBV12-3 or TRBV12-4 to TRBJ2-3; D unclear. The V and J ends lost 6 bases and 6 bases respectively, with 4 bases between them. CDR3 length: 10 residues.

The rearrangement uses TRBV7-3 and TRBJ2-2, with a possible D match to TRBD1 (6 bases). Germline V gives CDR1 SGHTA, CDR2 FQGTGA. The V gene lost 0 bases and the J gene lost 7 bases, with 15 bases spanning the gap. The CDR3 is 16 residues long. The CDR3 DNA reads TGTGCCAGCAGCTTAACGGGGGCCGGACACTTCGGGGAGCTGTTTTTT. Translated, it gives CASSLTGAGHFGELFF.

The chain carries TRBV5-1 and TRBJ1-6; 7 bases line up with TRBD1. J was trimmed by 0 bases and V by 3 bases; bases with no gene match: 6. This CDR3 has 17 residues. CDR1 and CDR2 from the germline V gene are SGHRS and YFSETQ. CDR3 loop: CASSSSGDSSYNSPLHF. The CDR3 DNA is TGCGCCAGCAGCTCGTCTGGGGACAGCTCCTATAATTCACCCCTCCACTTT. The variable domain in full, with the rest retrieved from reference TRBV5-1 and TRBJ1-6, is KAGVTQTPRYLIKTRGQQVTLSCSPISGHRSVSWYQQTPGQGLQFLFEYFSETQRNKGNFPGRFSGRQFSNSRSEMNVSTLELGDSALYLCASSSSGDSSYNSPLHFGNGTRLTVT.

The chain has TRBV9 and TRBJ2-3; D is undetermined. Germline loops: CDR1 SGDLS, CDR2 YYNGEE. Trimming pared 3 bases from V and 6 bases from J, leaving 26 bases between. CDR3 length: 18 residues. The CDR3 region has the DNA TGTGCCAGCAGCGCTCATTTATCTGGACCGATCGAGGTTGATACGCAGTATTTT. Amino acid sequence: CASSAHLSGPIEVDTQYF.

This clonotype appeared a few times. The CDR3 loop reads CASSQPWGSAGELFF. The CDR3 DNA reads TGTGCCAGCAGCCAACCGTGGGGTAGTGCCGGGGAGCTGTTTTTT. V usage is TRBV3-1 and J usage is TRBJ2-2; D is unresolved. CDR3 length equals 15 residues. Trimming removed 2 bases at V and 6 bases at J, with 13 bases between. CDR1 is LGHDT and CDR2 is YNNKEL in the germline V gene (reference sequence).

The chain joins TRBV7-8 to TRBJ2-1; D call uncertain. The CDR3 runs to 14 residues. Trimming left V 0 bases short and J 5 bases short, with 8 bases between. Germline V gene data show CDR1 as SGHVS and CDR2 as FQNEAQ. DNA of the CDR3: TGTGCCAGCAGCTTAGCCGGATGGAACAATGAGCAGTTCTTC. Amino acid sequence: CASSLAGWNNEQFF.

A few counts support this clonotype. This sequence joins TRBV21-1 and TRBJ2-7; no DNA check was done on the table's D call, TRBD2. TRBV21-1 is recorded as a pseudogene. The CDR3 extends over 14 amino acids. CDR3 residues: CASSKDFGGRREYF. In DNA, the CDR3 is TGTGCCAGCAGCAAAGATTTCGGCGGAAGGCGTGAGTACTTC.